The sequence of this TCR beta chain was determined in a study of OX40 agonist ivuxolimab in advanced cancers. In terms of the full investigation: The costimulatory receptor OX40 (CD134) was targeted by ivuxolimab, a fully human IgG2 agonistic monoclonal antibody. Intravenous ivuxolimab was administered to patients every 2 weeks at six dose levels: 0.01, 0.1, 0.3, 1.5, 3 and 10 mg/kg. Of the approximately 53 patients in dose escalation, approximately 20 had hepatocellular carcinoma, some 15 had melanoma, 9 had renal cell carcinoma and 9 had head and neck cancer. The dose-escalation cohort was approximately 83% male with a mean age of about 65 years, ranging from roughly 20 to 80. Patients were allowed to have had prior anti-PD-1, anti-PD-L1 or anti-CTLA-4 therapy, and around 40% of the dose-escalation patients had previously received checkpoint inhibitors. Partial responses were achieved by three dose-escalation patients, of whom one had hepatocellular carcinoma and two had cutaneous melanoma. The point of sequencing TCRbeta in the periphery was to test whether ivuxolimab changed TCR sequence diversity and drove clonal T-cell expansion. The paper describes the monotherapy dose-escalation part (N of about 47 patients) of the phase I trial of ivuxolimab. What the study reported, not specific to this receptor: In the 0.1-3.0 mg/kg groups, partial responders had among the lowest normalized peripheral clonal expansion, particularly in CD8+ T cells. Low levels of normalized T-cell clonal expansion were also seen in some nonresponding patients. On average, CD8+ T cells showed more expanded clones than CD4+ T cells after ivuxolimab. At doses of 0.1 to 3.0 mg/kg, clonal expansion of both CD4+ and CD8+ T cells in blood was seen between baseline and week 6. Antigen specificity was not determined for the clonally expanded peripheral T cells.

Turning to this clone: Its antigen remains undetermined. There are no base qualities to consult, and no much larger clone falls within one base.

For sequencing of the TCRbeta CDR3 region, genomic DNA was extracted from the sorted cells. TCRbeta CDR3 regions were sequenced using the immunoSEQ Assay. Drawn from immuneACCESS, this table holds only the in-frame rearrangements with V and J called that TCRdb kept. Clones are partly lost; checked studies trace under half to an unresolved V gene and leave the rest unexplained. This sample comprises roughly 63,000 clones, 80% to 90% of them detected only once. About 12% of the sample is taken by the ten largest. The trial excluded patients who had a history of autoimmune disease or who were on systemic immunosuppression. Peripheral blood for TCR sequencing was collected from all dose cohorts at baseline, on cycle 4 day 1, and on cycle 7 day 1. The samples were drawn from a first-in-human, open-label, multicenter phase I dose-escalation trial of ivuxolimab. Adults with locally advanced or metastatic head and neck squamous cell, hepatocellular, melanoma or renal cell carcinoma were enrolled in the trial. Before TCR sequencing, CD4+ T cells and CD8+ T cells from peripheral blood were sorted into separate populations.

The CDR3 covers 13 residues, taking in both the cysteine and the phenylalanine. Of the read, only the CDR3 DNA is kept; its 39 bases are in frame from base 1. The V and J ends are trimmed by 7 bases and 4 bases, leaving 13 bases between them. CDR1 and CDR2 were assigned from the germline V gene (reference sequence) as LNHDA and SQIVND. This material consisted of CD4+ or CD8+ T cells sorted from blood, taken in a trial of the OX40 agonist ivuxolimab. The chain is assembled from TRBV19 and TRBJ1-2, with the D segment identity uncertain. The clonotype comes from an adult with an advanced solid tumor such as melanoma, head and neck, liver or kidney cancer. The nucleotide sequence is TGTGCCAGTACGGCGTGGGATCCCTATGGCTACACCTTC. It is translated as CASTAWDPYGYTF.